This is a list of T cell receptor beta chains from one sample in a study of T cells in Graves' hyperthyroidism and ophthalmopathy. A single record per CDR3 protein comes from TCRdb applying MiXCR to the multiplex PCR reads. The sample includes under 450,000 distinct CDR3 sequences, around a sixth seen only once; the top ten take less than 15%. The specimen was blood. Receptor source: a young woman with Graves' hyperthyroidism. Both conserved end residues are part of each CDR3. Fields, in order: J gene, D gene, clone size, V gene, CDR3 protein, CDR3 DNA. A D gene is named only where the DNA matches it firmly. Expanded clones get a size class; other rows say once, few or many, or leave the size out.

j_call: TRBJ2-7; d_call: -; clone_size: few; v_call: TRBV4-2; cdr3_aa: CASSQDLPGAVVEQYF; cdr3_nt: TGTGCCAGCAGCCAAGATTTACCAGGGGCAGTTGTGGAGCAGTACTTC
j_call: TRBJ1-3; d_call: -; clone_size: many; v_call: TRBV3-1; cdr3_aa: CASSQMGGDSGNTIYF; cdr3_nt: TGTGCCAGCAGCCAGATGGGGGGCGACTCTGGAAACACCATATATTTT
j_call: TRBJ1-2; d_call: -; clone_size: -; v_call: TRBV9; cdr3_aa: CASSDNLQVITF; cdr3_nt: TGTGCCAGCAGCGATAATCTACAGGTTATAACCTTC
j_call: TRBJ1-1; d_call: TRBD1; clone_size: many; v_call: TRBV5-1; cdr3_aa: CASSRSGQGASKVNTEAFF; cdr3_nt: TGCGCCAGCAGCCGCTCGGGACAGGGGGCATCTAAAGTGAACACTGAAGCTTTCTTT
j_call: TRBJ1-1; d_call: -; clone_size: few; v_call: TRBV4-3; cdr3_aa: CASSQGGTGSREAFF; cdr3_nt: TGCGCCAGCAGCCAAGGGGGAACAGGTTCAAGGGAAGCTTTCTTT
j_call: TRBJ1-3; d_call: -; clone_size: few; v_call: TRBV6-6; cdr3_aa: CASSYGPSSGNTIYF; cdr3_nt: TGTGCCAGCAGTTACGGTCCTAGCTCTGGAAACACCATATATTTT
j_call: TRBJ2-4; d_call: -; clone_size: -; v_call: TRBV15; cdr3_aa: CATSRDPGSTKNIQYF; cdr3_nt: TGTGCCACCAGCAGAGATCCGGGGTCGACCAAAAACATTCAGTACTTC
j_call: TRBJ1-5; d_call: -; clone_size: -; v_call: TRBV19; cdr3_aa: CASSPIERGGNQPQHF; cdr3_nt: TGTGCCAGTAGTCCCATTGAGAGGGGGGGCAATCAGCCCCAGCATTTT
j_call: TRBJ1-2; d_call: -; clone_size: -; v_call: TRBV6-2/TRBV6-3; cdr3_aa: CASSYSGTPYERGYTF; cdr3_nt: TGTGCCAGCAGTTACTCGGGGACACCCTATGAAAGGGGCTACACCTTC
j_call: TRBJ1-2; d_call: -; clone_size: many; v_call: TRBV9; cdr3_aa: CASSGDGGLYGYTF; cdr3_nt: TGTGCCAGCAGCGGTGACGGGGGGCTCTATGGCTACACCTTC
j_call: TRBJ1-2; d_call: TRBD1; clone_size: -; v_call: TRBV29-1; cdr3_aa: CSVENRGTYGYTF; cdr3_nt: TGCAGCGTGGAAAACAGGGGGACCTATGGCTACACCTTC
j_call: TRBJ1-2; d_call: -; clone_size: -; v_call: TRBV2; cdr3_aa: CASSGYVNYGYTF; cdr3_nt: TGTGCCAGCAGTGGATATGTAAACTATGGCTACACCTTC
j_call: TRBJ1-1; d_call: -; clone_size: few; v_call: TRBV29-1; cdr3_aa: CSVAQGLVRNTEAFF; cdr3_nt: TGCAGCGTTGCCCAAGGCTTAGTCAGGAACACTGAAGCTTTCTTT
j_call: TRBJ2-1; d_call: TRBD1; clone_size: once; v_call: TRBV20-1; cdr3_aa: CSVDRQGDNEQFF; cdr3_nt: TGCAGTGTAGATCGACAGGGCGACAATGAGCAGTTCTTC
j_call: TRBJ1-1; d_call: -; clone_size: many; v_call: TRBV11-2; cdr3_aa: CASSLGRGGQINTEAFF; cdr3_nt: TGTGCCAGCAGCTTAGGTCGGGGGGGCCAAATTAACACTGAAGCTTTCTTT
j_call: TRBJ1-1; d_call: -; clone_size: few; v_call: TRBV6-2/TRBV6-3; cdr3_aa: CASSFLQVTEAFF; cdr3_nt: TGTGCCAGCAGTTTTCTGCAGGTCACTGAAGCTTTCTTT
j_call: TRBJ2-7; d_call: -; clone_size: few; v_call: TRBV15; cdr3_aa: CATSRDPLKQYF; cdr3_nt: TGTGCCACCAGCAGAGACCCTTTGAAGCAGTACTTC
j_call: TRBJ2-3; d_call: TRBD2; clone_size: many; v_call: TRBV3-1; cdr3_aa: CASSQKAGTSGLRTDTQYF; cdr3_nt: TGTGCCAGCAGCCAAAAGGCCGGGACTAGCGGTTTACGCACAGATACGCAGTATTTT
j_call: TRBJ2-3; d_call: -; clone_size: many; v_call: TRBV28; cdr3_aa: CASSIVASTDTQYF; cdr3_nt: TGTGCCAGCAGTATAGTCGCTAGCACAGATACGCAGTATTTT
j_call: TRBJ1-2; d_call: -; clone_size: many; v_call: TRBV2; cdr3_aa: CASHRPNYGYTF; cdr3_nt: TGTGCCAGCCACAGACCAAACTATGGCTACACCTTC
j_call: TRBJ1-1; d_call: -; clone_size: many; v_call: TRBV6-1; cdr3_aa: CASSSSRASISEAFF; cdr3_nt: TGTGCCAGCAGTTCATCCCGGGCCTCGATTTCTGAAGCTTTCTTT
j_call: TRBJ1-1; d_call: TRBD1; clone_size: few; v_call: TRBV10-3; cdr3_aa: CAAQGAGGTEAFF; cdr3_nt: TGTGCCGCACAGGGGGCCGGGGGCACTGAAGCTTTCTTT
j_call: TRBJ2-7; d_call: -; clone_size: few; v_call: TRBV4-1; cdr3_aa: CASSRLLGGGYEQYF; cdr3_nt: TGCGCCAGCAGCAGACTATTGGGGGGCGGCTACGAGCAGTACTTC
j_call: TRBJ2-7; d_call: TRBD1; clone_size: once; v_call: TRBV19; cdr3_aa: CASSPGTGKYEQYF; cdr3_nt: TGTGCCAGTAGTCCTGGGACAGGGAAGTACGAGCAGTACTTC
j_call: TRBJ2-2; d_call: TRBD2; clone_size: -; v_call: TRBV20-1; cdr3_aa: CSAPRGAGDNTGELFF; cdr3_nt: TGCAGTGCTCCCCGTGGAGCGGGGGATAACACCGGGGAGCTGTTTTTT
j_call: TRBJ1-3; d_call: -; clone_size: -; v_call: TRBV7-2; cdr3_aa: CASSFLGGNTIYF; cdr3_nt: TGTGCCAGCAGCTTCTTGGGCGGAAACACCATATATTTT
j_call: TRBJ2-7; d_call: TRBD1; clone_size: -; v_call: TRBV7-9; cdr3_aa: CASAPTGSHYEQYF; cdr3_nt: TGTGCCAGCGCCCCGACAGGGTCCCACTACGAGCAGTACTTC
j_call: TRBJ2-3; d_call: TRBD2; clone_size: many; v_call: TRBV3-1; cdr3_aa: CASSQGLAGTARTDTQYF; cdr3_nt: TGTGCCAGCAGCCAGGGACTAGCGGGGACTGCTCGCACAGATACGCAGTATTTT
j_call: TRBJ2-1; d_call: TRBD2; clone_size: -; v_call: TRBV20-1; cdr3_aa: CSASPTSGAYNEQFF; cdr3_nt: TGCAGTGCTAGTCCCACTAGCGGGGCCTACAATGAGCAGTTCTTC
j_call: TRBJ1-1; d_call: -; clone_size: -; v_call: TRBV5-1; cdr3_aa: CASSLEGFRKAEAFF; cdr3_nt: TGCGCCAGCAGCTTGGAGGGGTTTAGGAAGGCTGAAGCTTTCTTT
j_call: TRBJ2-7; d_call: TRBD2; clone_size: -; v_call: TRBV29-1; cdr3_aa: CSVEDAGGAVYEQYF; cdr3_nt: TGCAGCGTTGAAGATGCGGGGGGCGCTGTCTACGAGCAGTACTTC
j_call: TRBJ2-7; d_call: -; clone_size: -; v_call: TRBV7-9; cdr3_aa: CASSLKPGEGVLEQYF; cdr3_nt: TGTGCCAGCAGCTTAAAACCAGGGGAGGGTGTACTCGAGCAGTACTTC
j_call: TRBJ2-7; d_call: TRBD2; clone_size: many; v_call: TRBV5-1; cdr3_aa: CASSLSGRADEQYF; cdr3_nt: TGCGCCAGCAGCTTGAGCGGGAGGGCCGACGAGCAGTACTTC
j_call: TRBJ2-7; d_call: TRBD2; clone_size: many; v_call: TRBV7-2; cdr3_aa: CASSPGGGGGYEQYF; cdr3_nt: TGTGCCAGCAGCCCAGGCGGCGGGGGGGGATACGAGCAGTACTTC
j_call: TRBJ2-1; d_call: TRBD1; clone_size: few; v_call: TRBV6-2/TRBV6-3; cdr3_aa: CASSPPGTGGDEQFF; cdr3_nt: TGTGCCAGCAGTCCCCCCGGGACAGGGGGCGATGAGCAGTTCTTC
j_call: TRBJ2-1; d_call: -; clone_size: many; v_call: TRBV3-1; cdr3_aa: CASSLSPVGQLNEQFF; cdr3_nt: TGTGCCAGCAGCCTCTCTCCGGTAGGACAACTCAATGAGCAGTTCTTC
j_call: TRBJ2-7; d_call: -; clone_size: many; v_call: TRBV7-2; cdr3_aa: CASSLVGYRSYEQYF; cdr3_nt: TGTGCCAGCAGCTTAGTAGGGTACCGCTCCTACGAGCAGTACTTC
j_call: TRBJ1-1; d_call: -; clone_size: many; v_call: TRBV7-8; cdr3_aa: CASSSGGRQGTEAFF; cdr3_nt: TGTGCCAGCAGCTCCGGGGGACGCCAGGGAACTGAAGCTTTCTTT
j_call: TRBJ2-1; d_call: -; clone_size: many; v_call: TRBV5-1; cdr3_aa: CASSFPGSEQFF; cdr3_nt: TGCGCCAGCAGCTTCCCGGGGTCTGAGCAGTTCTTC
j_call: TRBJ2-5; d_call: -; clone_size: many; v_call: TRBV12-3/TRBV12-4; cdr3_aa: CASSPGSQTQYF; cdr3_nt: TGTGCCAGCAGTCCGGGGAGTCAGACCCAGTACTTC
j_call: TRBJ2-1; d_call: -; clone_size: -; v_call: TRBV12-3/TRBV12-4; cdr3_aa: CASGWVDEQFF; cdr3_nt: TGTGCCAGTGGTTGGGTGGATGAGCAGTTCTTC
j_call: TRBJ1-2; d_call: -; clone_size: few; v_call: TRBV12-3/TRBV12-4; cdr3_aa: CASTAGGGYYGYTF; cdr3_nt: TGTGCCAGCACCGCGGGGGGGGGATACTATGGCTACACCTTC
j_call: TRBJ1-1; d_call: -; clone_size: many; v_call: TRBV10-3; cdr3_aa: CAISGAGGLLNTEAFF; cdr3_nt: TGTGCCATCAGTGGAGCGGGGGGACTCCTGAACACTGAAGCTTTCTTT